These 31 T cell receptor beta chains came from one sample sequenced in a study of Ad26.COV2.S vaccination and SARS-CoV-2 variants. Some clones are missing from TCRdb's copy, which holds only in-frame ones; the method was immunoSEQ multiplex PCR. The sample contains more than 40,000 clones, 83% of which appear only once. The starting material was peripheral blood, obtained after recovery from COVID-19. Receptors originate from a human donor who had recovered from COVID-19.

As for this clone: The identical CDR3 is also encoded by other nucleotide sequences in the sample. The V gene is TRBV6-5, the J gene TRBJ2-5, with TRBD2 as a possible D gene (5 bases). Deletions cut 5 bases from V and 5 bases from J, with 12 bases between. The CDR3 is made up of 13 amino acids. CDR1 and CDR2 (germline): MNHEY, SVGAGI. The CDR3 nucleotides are TGTGCCAGCAGTCGGGGTCTCGGGGAGACCCAGTACTTC. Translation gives CASSRGLGETQYF.

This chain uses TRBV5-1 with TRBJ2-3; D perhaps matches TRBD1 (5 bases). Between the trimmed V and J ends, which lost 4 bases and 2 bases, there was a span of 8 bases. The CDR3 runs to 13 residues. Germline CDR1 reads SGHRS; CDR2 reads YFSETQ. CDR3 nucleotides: TGCGCCAGCAGCATGGGGCCCACAGATACGCAGTATTTT. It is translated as CASSMGPTDTQYF.

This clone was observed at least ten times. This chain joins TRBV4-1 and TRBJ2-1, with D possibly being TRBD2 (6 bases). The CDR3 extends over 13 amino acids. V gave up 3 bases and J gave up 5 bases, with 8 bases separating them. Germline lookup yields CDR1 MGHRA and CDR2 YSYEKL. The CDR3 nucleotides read TGCGCCAGCAGCCAGGACTACAACAATGAGCAGTTCTTC. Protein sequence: CASSQDYNNEQFF.

CDR3 protein: CASSSTALAGFVGEQYF. In nucleotides, the CDR3 is TGTGCCAGCAGCTCAACCGCGCTAGCGGGATTTGTTGGCGAGCAGTACTTC. The chain combines TRBV5-6 with TRBJ2-7, with 9 nucleotides matching TRBD2. The CDR3 spans 17 residues. CDR1 is SGHDT, CDR2 YYEEEE, per germline. Losses at the gene ends were 3 bases for V and 6 bases for J; bases not matched to a gene: 16.

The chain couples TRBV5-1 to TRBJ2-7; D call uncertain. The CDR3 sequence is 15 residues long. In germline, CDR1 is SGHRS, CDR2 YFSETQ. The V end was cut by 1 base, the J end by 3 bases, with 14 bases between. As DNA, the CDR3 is TGCGCCAGCAGCTTGACATCTAGTCCCTACTACGAGCAGTACTTC. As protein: CASSLTSSPYYEQYF.

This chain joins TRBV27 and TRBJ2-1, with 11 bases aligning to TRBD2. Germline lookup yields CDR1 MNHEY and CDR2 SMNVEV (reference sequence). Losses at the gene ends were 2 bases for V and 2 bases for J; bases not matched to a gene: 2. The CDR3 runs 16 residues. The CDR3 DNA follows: TGTGCCAGCAGTTTAGGTAGCGGGAGGGCCTACAATGAGCAGTTCTTC. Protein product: CASSLGSGRAYNEQFF.

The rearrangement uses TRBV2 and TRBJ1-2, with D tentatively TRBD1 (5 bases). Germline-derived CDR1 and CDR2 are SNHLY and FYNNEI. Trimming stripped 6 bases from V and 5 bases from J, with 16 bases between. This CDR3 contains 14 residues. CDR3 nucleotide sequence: TGTGCCAGCAGGGGGGACTTGACGCTATATGGCTACACCTTC. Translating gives CASRGDLTLYGYTF.

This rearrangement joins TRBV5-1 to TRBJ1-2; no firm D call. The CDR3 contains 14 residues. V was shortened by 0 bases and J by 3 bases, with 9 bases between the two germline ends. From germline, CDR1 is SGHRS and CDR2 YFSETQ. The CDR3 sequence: CASSLEDSYYGYTF. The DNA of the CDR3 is TGCGCCAGCAGCTTGGAAGACTCCTACTATGGCTACACCTTC.

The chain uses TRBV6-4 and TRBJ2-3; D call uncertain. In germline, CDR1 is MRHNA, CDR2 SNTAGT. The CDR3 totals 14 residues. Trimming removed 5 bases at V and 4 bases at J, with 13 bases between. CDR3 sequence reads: CASSKDGHPDTQYF. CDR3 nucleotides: TGTGCCAGCAGTAAGGACGGCCACCCAGATACGCAGTATTTT.

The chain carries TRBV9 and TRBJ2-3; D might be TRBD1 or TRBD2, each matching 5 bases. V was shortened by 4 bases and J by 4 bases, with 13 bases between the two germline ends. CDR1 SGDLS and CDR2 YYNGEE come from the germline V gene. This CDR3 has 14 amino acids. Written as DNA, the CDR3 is TGTGCCAGCAGCACCCGAGGGGCCGCAGATACGCAGTATTTT. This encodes CASSTRGAADTQYF.

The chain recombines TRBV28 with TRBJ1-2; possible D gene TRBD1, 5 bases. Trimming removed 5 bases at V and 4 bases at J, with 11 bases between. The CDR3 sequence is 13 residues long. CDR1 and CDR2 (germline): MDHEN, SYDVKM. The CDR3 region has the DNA TGTGCCAGCAGTGGGGGAAAGGGCTATGGCTACACCTTC. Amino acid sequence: CASSGGKGYGYTF.

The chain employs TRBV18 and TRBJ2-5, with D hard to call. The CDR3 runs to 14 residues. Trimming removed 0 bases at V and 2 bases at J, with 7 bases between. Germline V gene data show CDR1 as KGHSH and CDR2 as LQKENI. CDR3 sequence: CASSPPLLQETQYF. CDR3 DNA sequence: TGTGCCAGCTCACCACCGCTATTACAAGAGACCCAGTACTTC.

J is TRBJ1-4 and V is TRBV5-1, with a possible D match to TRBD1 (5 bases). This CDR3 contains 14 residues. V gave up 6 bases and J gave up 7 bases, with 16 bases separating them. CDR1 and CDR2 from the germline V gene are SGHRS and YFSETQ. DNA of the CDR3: TGCGCCAGCACCTCGGGGGTCCGGAGTGAAAAACTGTTTTTT. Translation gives CASTSGVRSEKLFF.

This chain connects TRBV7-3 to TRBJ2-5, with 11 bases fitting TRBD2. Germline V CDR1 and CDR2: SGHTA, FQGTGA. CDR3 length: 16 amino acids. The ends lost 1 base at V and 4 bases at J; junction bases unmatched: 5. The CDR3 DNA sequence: TGTGCCAGCAGCTTAATCGTAGCGGGGGGGCGAGAGACCCAGTACTTC. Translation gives CASSLIVAGGRETQYF.

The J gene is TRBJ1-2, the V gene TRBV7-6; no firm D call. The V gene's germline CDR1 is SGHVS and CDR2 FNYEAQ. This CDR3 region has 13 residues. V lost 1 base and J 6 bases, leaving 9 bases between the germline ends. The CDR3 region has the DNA TGTGCCAGCAGCTTAGGCCCGGGAGATGGCTACACCTTC. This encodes CASSLGPGDGYTF.

As DNA, the CDR3 is TGTGCCAGCGAGGGTACTAACTATGGCTACACCTTC. It encodes CASEGTNYGYTF. The J gene is TRBJ1-2, the V gene TRBV7-9; no clear D. Germline V gene sequence: CDR1 SEHNR, CDR2 FQNEAQ (reference sequence). Trimming took 8 bases from V and 0 from J, leaving 7 bases between them. The CDR3 has 12 residues.

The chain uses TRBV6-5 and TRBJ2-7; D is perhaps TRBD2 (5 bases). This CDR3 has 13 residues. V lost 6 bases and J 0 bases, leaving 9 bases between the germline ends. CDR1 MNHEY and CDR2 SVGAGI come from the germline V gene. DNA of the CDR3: TGTGCCAGCAGAGGACTGGACTCCTACGAGCAGTACTTC. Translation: CASRGLDSYEQYF.

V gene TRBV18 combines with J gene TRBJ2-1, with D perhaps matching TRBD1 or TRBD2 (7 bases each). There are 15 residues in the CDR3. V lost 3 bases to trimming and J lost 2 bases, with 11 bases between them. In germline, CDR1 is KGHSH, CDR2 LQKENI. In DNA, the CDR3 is TGTGCCAGCTCACCCCAGGGGGGGACCTACAATGAGCAGTTCTTC. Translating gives CASSPQGGTYNEQFF.

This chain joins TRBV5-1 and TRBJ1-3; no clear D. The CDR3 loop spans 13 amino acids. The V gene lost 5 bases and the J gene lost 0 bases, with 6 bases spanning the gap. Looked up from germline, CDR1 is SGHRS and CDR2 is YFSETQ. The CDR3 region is CASRQSSGNTIYF. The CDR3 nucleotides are TGCGCCAGCAGGCAGAGCTCTGGAAACACCATATATTTT.

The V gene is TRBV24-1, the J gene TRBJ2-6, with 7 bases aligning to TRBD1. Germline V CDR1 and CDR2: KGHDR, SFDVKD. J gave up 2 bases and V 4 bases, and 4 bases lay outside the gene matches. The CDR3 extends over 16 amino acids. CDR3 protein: CATSDFDRAGANVLTF. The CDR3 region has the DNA TGTGCCACCAGTGACTTCGACAGGGCTGGGGCCAACGTCCTGACTTTC.

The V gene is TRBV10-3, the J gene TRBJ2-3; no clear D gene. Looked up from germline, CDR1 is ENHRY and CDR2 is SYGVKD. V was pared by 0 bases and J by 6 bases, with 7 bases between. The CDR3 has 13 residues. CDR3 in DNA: TGTGCCATCAGTGAGTCTCTGGGGGATACGCAGTATTTT. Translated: CAISESLGDTQYF.

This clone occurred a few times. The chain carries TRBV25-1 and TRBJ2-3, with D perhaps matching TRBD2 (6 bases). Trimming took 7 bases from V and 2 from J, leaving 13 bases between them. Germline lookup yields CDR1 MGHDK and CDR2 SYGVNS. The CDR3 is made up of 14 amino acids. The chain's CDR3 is CASTGGVPTDTQYF. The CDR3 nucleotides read TGTGCCAGCACTGGCGGGGTGCCCACAGATACGCAGTATTTT.

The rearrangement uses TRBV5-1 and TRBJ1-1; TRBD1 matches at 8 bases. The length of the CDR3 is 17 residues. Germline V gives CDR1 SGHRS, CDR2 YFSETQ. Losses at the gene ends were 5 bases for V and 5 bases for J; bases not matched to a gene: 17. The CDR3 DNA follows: TGCGCCAGCAGGGGTTATGAGTTAAAGACAGGGGAAACTGAAGCTTTCTTT. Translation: CASRGYELKTGETEAFF. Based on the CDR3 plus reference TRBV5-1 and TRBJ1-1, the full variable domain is KAGVTQTPRYLIKTRGQQVTLSCSPISGHRSVSWYQQTPGQGLQFLFEYFSETQRNKGNFPGRFSGRQFSNSRSEMNVSTLELGDSALYLCASRGYELKTGETEAFFGQGTRLTVV.

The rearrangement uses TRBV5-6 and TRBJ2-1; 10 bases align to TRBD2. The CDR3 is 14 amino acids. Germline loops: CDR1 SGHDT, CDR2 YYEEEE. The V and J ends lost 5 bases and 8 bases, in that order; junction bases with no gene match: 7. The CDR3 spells CASRLSGRTDEQFF. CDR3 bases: TGTGCCAGCAGACTTAGCGGGAGGACGGATGAGCAGTTCTTC.

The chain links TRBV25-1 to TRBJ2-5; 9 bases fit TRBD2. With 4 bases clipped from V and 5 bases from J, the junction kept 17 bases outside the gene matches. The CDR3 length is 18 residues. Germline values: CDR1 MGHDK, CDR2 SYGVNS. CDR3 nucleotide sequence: TGTGCCAGCAGTGGCTATGCCCCCGAAGCGGGAGGCCGGGAGACCCAGTACTTC. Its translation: CASSGYAPEAGGRETQYF.

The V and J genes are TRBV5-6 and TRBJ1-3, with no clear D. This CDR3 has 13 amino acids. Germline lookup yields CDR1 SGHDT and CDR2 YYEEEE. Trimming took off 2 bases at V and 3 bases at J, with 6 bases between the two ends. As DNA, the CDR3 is TGTGCCAGCAGCTTTCCAGATGGAAACACCATATATTTT. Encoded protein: CASSFPDGNTIYF. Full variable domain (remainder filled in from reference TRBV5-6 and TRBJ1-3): DAGVTQSPTHLIKTRGQQVTLRCSPKSGHDTVSWYQQALGQGPQFIFQYYEEEERQRGNFPDRFSGHQFPNYSSELNVNALLLGDSALYLCASSFPDGNTIYFGEGSWLTVV.

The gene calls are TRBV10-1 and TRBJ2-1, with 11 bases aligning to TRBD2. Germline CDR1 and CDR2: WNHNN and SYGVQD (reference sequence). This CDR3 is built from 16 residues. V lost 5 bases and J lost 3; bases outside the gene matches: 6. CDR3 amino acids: CASSTPSGRNYNEQFF. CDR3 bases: TGCGCCAGCAGTACTCCTAGCGGGAGGAACTACAATGAGCAGTTCTTC.

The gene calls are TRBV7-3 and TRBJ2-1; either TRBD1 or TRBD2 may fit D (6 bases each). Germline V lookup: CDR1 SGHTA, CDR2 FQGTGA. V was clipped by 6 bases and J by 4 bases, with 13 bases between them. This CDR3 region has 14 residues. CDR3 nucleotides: TGTGCCAGCAGGTCGGGGGCTGGGTACAATGAGCAGTTCTTC. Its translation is CASRSGAGYNEQFF.

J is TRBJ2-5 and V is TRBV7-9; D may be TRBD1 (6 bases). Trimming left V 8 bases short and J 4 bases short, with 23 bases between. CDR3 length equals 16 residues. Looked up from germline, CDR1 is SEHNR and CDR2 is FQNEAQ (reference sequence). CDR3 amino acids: CASGFLAGALTETQYF. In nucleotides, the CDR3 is TGTGCCAGCGGGTTTCTTGCAGGGGCCCTTACAGAGACCCAGTACTTC.

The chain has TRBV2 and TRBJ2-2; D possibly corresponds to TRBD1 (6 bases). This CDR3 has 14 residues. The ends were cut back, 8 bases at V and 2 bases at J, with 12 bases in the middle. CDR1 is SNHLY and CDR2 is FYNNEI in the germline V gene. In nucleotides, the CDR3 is TGTGCCAGCCAAGGACAGCCTAACACCGGGGAGCTGTTTTTT. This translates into CASQGQPNTGELFF.

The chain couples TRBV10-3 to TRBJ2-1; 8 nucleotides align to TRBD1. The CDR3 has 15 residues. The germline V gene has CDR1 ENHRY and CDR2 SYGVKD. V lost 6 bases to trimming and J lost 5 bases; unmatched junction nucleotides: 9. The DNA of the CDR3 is TGTGCCATCAGCTCGACAGGGGTCCGTGACAATGAGCAGTTCTTC. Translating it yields CAISSTGVRDNEQFF.